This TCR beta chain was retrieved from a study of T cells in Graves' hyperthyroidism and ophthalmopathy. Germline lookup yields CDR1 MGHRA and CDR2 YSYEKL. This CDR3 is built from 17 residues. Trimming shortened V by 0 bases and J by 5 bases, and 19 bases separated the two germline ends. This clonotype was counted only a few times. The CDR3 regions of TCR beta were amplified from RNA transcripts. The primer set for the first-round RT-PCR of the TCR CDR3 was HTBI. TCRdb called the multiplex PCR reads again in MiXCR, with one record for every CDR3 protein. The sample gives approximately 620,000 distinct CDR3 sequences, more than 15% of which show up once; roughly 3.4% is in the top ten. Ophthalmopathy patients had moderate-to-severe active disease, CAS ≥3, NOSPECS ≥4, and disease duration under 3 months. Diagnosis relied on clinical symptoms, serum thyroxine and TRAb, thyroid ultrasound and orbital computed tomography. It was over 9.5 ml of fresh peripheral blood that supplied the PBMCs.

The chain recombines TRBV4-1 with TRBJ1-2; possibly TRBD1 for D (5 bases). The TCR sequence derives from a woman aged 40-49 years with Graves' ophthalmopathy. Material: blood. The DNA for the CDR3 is TGCGCCAGCAGCCAAGATGTTAACAGGATAAACATTTATGGCTACACCTTC. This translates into CASSQDVNRINIYGYTF.